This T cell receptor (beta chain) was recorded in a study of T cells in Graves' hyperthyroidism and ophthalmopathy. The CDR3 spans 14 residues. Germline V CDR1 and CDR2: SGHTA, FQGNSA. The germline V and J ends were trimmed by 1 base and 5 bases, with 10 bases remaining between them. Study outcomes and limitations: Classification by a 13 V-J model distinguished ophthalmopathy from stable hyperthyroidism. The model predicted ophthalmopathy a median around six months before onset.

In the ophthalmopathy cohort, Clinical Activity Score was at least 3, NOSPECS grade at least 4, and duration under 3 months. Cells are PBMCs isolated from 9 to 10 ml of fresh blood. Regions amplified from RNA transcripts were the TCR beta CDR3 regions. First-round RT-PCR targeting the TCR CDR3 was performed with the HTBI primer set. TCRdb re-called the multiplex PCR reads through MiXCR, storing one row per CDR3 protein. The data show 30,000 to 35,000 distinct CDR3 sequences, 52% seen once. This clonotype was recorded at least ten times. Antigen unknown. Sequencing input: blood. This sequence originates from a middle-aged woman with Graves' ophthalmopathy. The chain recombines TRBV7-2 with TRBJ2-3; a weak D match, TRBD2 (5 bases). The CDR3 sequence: CASSLGLEVDTQYF. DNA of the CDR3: TGTGCCAGCAGCTTAGGGCTGGAGGTAGATACGCAGTATTTT.